This T cell receptor beta chain was sequenced for a study of PD-L1 blockade in urothelial cancer. On the study more broadly: Starting around 2014, patients were given atezolizumab (1,200 mg intravenously every 3 weeks). T cells were recovered from blood samples at a median of roughly 150,000.

As for time point: pretreatment peripheral blood. Patients were living with locally advanced or metastatic urothelial carcinoma. In each PCR, synthetic TCR analog templates were spiked in. TCRdb's copy holds only in-frame clones and misses some; the assay was immunoSEQ multiplex PCR. The sample consists of over 75,000 clones, roughly 84% of them appearing once. This CDR3 contains 13 residues. The ends were cut back, 5 bases at V and 6 bases at J, with 11 bases in the middle. Per the germline V gene, CDR1 is LNHNV and CDR2 is YYDKDF (reference sequence). The genes are TRBV15 and TRBJ2-1; TRBD1 is a possible D gene (5 bases). The sequences come from PBMCs, collected around atezolizumab (anti-PD-L1) treatment. The TCR was taken from a man aged 55 to 69 with urothelial cancer. Here the CDR3 DNA reads TGTGCCACCAGCTCAGGGTATGGCAATGAGCAGTTCTTC. This gives the protein CATSSGYGNEQFF.